This T cell receptor beta chain was identified in a study of tumor-infiltrating lymphocytes in oesophageal squamous cell carcinoma. TCRdb analysed the PCR reads with MiXCR anew, one entry per CDR3 protein. This sample has around 16,000 distinct CDR3 sequences, with 50% found just once. Judged by abundance, this clonotype is medium-sized. Trimming took 1 base from V and 6 from J; bases not matched to a gene: 0. CDR1 and CDR2 (germline): MNHNS, SASEGT. The CDR3 spans 14 residues. The rearrangement joins TRBV6-1 to TRBJ2-1, with TRBD1 matching over 10 bases. Source material: esophageal tumor tissue. The receptor comes from a male donor with esophageal squamous cell carcinoma. The CDR3 is CASSEGTGGNEQFF. In DNA form, the CDR3 reads TGTGCCAGCAGTGAAGGGACAGGGGGCAATGAGCAGTTCTTC.